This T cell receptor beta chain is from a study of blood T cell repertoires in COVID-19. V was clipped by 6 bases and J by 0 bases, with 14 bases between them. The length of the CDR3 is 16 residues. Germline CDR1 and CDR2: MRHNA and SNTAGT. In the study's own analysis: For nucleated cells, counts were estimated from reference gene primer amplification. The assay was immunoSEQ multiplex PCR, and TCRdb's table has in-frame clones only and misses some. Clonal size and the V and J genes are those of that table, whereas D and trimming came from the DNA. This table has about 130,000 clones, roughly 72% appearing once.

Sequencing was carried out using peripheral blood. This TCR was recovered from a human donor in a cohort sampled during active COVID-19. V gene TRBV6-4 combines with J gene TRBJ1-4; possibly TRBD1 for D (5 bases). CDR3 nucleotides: TGTGCCAGCAGAGACAGAAGAAGAGCAACTAATGAAAAACTGTTTTTT. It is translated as CASRDRRRATNEKLFF.